This T cell receptor (beta chain) is drawn from a study of T cells in Graves' hyperthyroidism and ophthalmopathy (dated by TCRdb to about 2019). Background on the whole study: Peripheral blood samples were taken at initial diagnosis, before any treatment was given. After blood sampling, hyperthyroidism patients were treated with methimazole at a starting dose of 30 mg daily, and ophthalmopathy patients were treated with high-dose intravenous methylprednisolone. The study also compared thyroid tissue and blood T-cell repertoires from roughly six Graves' hyperthyroidism patients. TCR Vbeta CDR3 sequencing of approximately 140 peripheral blood samples (43 ophthalmopathy, 75 hyperthyroidism and around 17 progressor patients) is reported in the paper. The 100 or so discovery patients were randomly split 7:3 into training and test sets. Prospective prediction of ophthalmopathy was tested in an independent validation cohort consisting of 18 to 20 hyperthyroidism patients and some 17 patients who later progressed to ophthalmopathy. To identify distinguishing TCR V-J signatures, a discovery cohort of around 98 patients was used, comprising approximately 40 with Graves' ophthalmopathy and roughly 60 with stable Graves' hyperthyroidism.

From a lookup of the germline V gene, CDR1 and CDR2 are SGHRS and YFSETQ. Trimming accounts for 0 bases at V and 8 bases at J, while the number of junction bases matched to no gene is 19. Including the terminal cysteine and phenylalanine, the CDR3 comprises 19 residues. The kept DNA is CDR3 alone, 57 bases in frame from the first base. Comment on this clonotype: No cognate antigen has been identified for it. Nothing much larger sits one base from this clone, and base qualities are not available.

Broader findings and caveats from the paper: Sample size was not statistically predetermined, and investigators were not blinded to group allocation. During validation, the model predicted progression to ophthalmopathy a median of about 5.9 months ahead of onset, with around 71% sensitivity and around 72% specificity. Most expanded thyroid clonotypes (frequency above 0.001) were also detected in blood, a finding suggesting that blood repertoires may reflect thyroid immune responses. In cross-validation, a model built on a 13 V-J signature told ophthalmopathy apart from stable hyperthyroidism with over 85% sensitivity and about 81% specificity, and in testing the same model reached 80%/75%.

Ophthalmopathy patients had moderately to severely active disease, with a Clinical Activity Score of 3 or more, a NOSPECS grade of 4 or more, and a disease duration of less than 3 months. Patients with uncontrolled infections, other autoimmune diseases, pregnancy or lactation were excluded. Diagnoses relied on clinical symptoms, serum thyroxine and TRAb, thyroid ultrasound and orbital computed tomography. Ficoll-Paque density gradient centrifugation was used to isolate PBMCs from under 11 ml of fresh peripheral blood. Total RNA was extracted using Trizol reagent, and RNA quality was assessed on an Agilent 2100 Bioanalyzer. The TCR beta CDR3 regions were amplified from the RNA transcripts. The TCR CDR3 was subjected to a first round of RT-PCR using the HTBI primer set and the Qiagen OneStep RT-PCR kit. A second multiplex PCR round built the libraries, followed by size selection and purification. The libraries were sequenced on an Illumina HiSeq2000 using paired-end 100 bp reads. The study's processing was this. SOAPnuke was used to process the raw data, with reads discarded if the reads contained adapters or uncalled bases, had a mean Phred below 15, or lacked an exact constant-primer or identifier match. High-quality paired reads were merged using COPE v1.2.5, and each unique nucleotide sequence was defined as a clonotype. Clonotypes were aligned to IMGT TRBV, TRBD and TRBJ reference segments using MiTCR v1.1. The analysis included only V-J combinations with a frequency above 0.0001, which together covered roughly 99% of the repertoires. A TCS score was defined as the ratio of F50 (clonal expansion) to E x V (chaos), with BLOSUM62-based TCRdist applied between CDR3 peptides within each V-J. Welch's t-statistics and random forest reduced 500 to 550 V-J features to roughly 13, which were used in a naive Bayes classifier (R e1071). TCRdb trimmed public reads at Q25 via fastp, called clones via MiXCR and kept in-frame beta chains. Each CDR3 protein appears once, grouped with its most common genes and DNA. V and J calls and clone size were set by TCRdb, not the authors. In this sample the table shows about half a million distinct CDR3 sequences, approximately 23% of which occur a single time. About half of the sample is taken by the ten largest.

Source material: blood. This receptor was obtained from a woman aged 70 to 79 with Graves' ophthalmopathy. The chain uses TRBV5-1 and TRBJ2-1; a stretch of 8 junction bases matches TRBD1. The CDR3 has the sequence CASSLVPKLGAGGEDEQFF. The bases read TGCGCCAGCAGCTTGGTCCCCAAATTAGGGGCAGGGGGCGAGGATGAGCAGTTCTTC. The CDR3, completed at both ends by the reference TRBV5-1 and TRBJ2-1 genes, gives the full variable domain KAGVTQTPRYLIKTRGQQVTLSCSPISGHRSVSWYQQTPGQGLQFLFEYFSETQRNKGNFPGRFSGRQFSNSRSEMNVSTLELGDSALYLCASSLVPKLGAGGEDEQFFGPGTRLTVL.